These T cell receptor beta chains were read from a single sample in a study of shared clonotypes between healthy human individuals. The assay was immunoSEQ multiplex PCR, and TCRdb's table has in-frame clones only and misses some. The repertoire includes 2,500,000 or so clones, 92% of them detected once, and roughly 0.34% sits in the top ten. The sequenced sample consisted of naive CD4+ T cells from PBMCs. Receptors originate from a man between 18 and 29 years old in good health. Some clones in this sample may be carry-over from other donors' samples. CDR3s include the opening cysteine and the closing phenylalanine or tryptophan. Fields, in order: D gene, J gene, clone size, V gene, CDR3 DNA, CDR3 protein. The D gene is left open where the match is weak. Clone size is stated in some rows and not others, as once, few, many or a class when expanded.

>TRBD2|TRBJ2-7|-|TRBV4-2
TGTGCCAGCAGCCAAGATTTAGCGGGTGCCTCCTACGAGCAGTACTTC
CASSQDLAGASYEQYF
>TRBD1|TRBJ2-1|-|TRBV11-1
TGTGCCAGCAGTTCGACAGGGGGCAATGAGCAGTTCTTC
CASSSTGGNEQFF
>-|TRBJ1-4|-|TRBV30
TGTGCCTGGAGTCAGGGGACGGATGAGAAACTGTTTTTT
CAWSQGTDEKLFF
>TRBD1|TRBJ2-6|once|TRBV9
TGTGCCAGCAGCAGACAGGGGACCGGGGCCAACGTCCTGACTTTC
CASSRQGTGANVLTF
>TRBD2|TRBJ2-7|-|TRBV11-2
TGTGCCAGCAGAGTAGCGGGAGGGAACGAGCAGTACTTC
CASRVAGGNEQYF
>-|TRBJ1-6|-|TRBV15
TGTGCCACCAGCAGAGATTGGTCCTCACCCCTCCACTTT
CATSRDWSSPLHF
>-|TRBJ2-1|-|TRBV18
TGTGCCAGCTCACCACTTGGTTACAATGAGCAGTTCTTC
CASSPLGYNEQFF
>TRBD1|TRBJ1-2|-|TRBV5-1
TGCGCCAGCAGCTTGGGAACAGGGGCGAACTATGGCTACACCTTC
CASSLGTGANYGYTF
>TRBD1|TRBJ1-1|-|TRBV18
TGTGCCAGCTCACTGGACAGGCTAACACTTGGAGCTTTCTTT
CASSLDRLTLGAFF
>-|TRBJ2-1|-|TRBV7-9
TGTGCCAGCAGCTTACTAGGGACAAGGTACTACAATGAGCAGTTCTTC
CASSLLGTRYYNEQFF
>TRBD1|TRBJ1-1|-|TRBV7-2
TGTGCCAGCAGCCTTCAGGGGGCATTGGACACTGAAGCTTTCTTT
CASSLQGALDTEAFF
>-|TRBJ1-3|once|TRBV7-6
TGTGCCAGCAGCCCCTGGACGGCGAGCTCTGGAAACACCATATATTTT
CASSPWTASSGNTIYF
>TRBD1|TRBJ1-4|-|TRBV5-8
TGTGCCAGCAGCTTCGGACAGGGTAATGAAAAACTGTTTTTT
CASSFGQGNEKLFF
>TRBD2|TRBJ2-7|-|TRBV6-1
TGTGCCAGCAGTGAGGGGGGGTCGTACGAGCAGTACTTC
CASSEGGSYEQYF
>-|TRBJ2-1|-|TRBV15
TGTGCCACCAGCAGGGACACAGGGTTCGGTGAGCAGTTCTTC
CATSRDTGFGEQFF
>-|TRBJ1-2|-|TRBV6-1
TGTGCCAGCAGTGAAGCGGCAGGGCTTGATGGCTACACCTTC
CASSEAAGLDGYTF
>-|TRBJ2-7|-|TRBV5-4
TGTGCCAGCAGCTTTTCAACAGGACGCTACGAGCAGTACTTC
CASSFSTGRYEQYF
>TRBD1|TRBJ2-3|-|TRBV25-1
TGTGCCAGCAGTGTAAACAGGGGGCTCGGAGATACGCAGTATTTT
CASSVNRGLGDTQYF
>-|TRBJ1-2|-|TRBV6-5
TGTGCCAGCAGTTACGAGGCCTACTATGGCTACACCTTC
CASSYEAYYGYTF
>-|TRBJ2-6|-|TRBV5-1
TGCGCCAGCAGCTCCCCCACAGGGGCCAACGTCCTGACTTTC
CASSSPTGANVLTF
>-|TRBJ2-7|-|TRBV10-1
TGCGCCAGCAGTCGGGACGTCGGAGGAGGTGGCTACGAGCAGTACTTC
CASSRDVGGGGYEQYF
>TRBD2|TRBJ2-2|-|TRBV5-1
TGCGCCGGATCGATAGCGGGAGGGGACACCGGGGAGCTGTTTTTT
CAGSIAGGDTGELFF
>TRBD1|TRBJ2-5|-|TRBV10-3
TGTGCCACCCAGACAGGGGGGAACCAAGAGACCCAGTACTTC
CATQTGGNQETQYF
>-|TRBJ1-3|-|TRBV27
TGTGCCGGAAATTGGCGACAGTCCTCTGGAAACACCATATATTTT
CAGNWRQSSGNTIYF
>-|TRBJ1-1|few|TRBV7-9
TGTGCCAGCAGCCCAAGGGGAGGCACTGAAGCTTTCTTT
CASSPRGGTEAFF
>-|TRBJ1-2|-|TRBV5-4
TGTGCCAGCAGCTTTCCAGGCAGGAACTATGGCTACACCTTC
CASSFPGRNYGYTF
>-|TRBJ2-2|-|TRBV5-6
TGTGCCAGCAGCTTCGTCGGGTACACCGGGGAGCTGTTTTTT
CASSFVGYTGELFF
>-|TRBJ1-1|few|TRBV5-1
TGCGCCAGCAGCTTGGAAGAGTTGAACACTGAAGCTTTCTTT
CASSLEELNTEAFF
>TRBD2|TRBJ2-1|-|TRBV7-9
TGTGCCAGCAGCCCAAGACTAGCGGGAGAATCCTACAATGAGCAGTTCTTC
CASSPRLAGESYNEQFF
>TRBD1|TRBJ2-3|once|TRBV2
TGTGCCAGCAGGACAGGGCTTGGGGGCACAGATACGCAGTATTTT
CASRTGLGGTDTQYF
>TRBD2|TRBJ2-1|-|TRBV7-2
TGTGCCAGCAGCTTAGGGAGAGGTAGCGGGAGCTCCTACAATGAGCAGTTCTTC
CASSLGRGSGSSYNEQFF
>TRBD1|TRBJ1-4|-|TRBV2
TGTGCCAGCAGTCGACAGGGGGCAAGAGAAAAACTGTTTTTT
CASSRQGAREKLFF
>TRBD1|TRBJ1-5|-|TRBV28
TGTGCCAGCAGTTCTCCGACAGGGTTAGATCAGCCCCAGCATTTT
CASSSPTGLDQPQHF
>-|TRBJ2-6|once|TRBV30
TGTGCCCGAAGACAGTTCTCTGGGGCCAACGTCCTGACTTTC
CARRQFSGANVLTF
>-|TRBJ2-2|-|TRBV25-1
TGTGCCAGCAGTGAATCTAGAGGGAGCACCGGGGAGCTGTTTTTT
CASSESRGSTGELFF